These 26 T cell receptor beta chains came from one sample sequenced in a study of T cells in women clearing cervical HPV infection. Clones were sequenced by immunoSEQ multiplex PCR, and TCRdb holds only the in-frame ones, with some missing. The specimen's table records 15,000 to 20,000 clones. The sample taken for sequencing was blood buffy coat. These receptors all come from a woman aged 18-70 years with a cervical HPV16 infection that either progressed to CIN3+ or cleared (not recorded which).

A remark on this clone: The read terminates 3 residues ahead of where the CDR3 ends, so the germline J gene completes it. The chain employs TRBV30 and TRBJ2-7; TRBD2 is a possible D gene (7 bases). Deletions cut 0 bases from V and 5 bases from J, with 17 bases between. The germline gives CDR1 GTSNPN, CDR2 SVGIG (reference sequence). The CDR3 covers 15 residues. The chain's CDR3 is CAWSVVGGETHEQYF. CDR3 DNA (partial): TGTGCCTGGAGTGTTGTAGGGGGGGAGACCCACGAG. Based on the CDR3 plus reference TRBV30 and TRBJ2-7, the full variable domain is SQTIHQWPATLVQPVGSPLSLECTVEGTSNPNLYWYRQAAGRGLQLLFYSVGIGQISSEVPQNLSASRPQDRQFILSSKKLLLSDSGFYLCAWSVVGGETHEQYFGPGTRLTVT.

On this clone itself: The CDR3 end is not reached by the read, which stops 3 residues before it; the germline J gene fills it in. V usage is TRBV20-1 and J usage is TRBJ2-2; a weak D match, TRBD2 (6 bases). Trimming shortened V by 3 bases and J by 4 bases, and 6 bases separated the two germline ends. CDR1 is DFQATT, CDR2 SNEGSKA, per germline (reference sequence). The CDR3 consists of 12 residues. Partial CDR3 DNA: TGCAGTGCTAGGGAGGGCACCGGGGAG. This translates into CSAREGTGE. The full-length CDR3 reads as CSAREGTGELFF.

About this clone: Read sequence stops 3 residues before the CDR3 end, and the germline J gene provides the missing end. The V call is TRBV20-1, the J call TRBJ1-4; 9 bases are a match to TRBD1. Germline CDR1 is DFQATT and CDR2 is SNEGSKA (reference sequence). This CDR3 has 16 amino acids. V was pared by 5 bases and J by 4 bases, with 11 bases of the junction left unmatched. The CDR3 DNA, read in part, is TGCAGTGCTTTCTCCGGGACAGGGACCCTTAATGAAAAA. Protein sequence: CSAFSGTGTLNEK. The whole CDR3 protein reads CSAFSGTGTLNEKLFF.

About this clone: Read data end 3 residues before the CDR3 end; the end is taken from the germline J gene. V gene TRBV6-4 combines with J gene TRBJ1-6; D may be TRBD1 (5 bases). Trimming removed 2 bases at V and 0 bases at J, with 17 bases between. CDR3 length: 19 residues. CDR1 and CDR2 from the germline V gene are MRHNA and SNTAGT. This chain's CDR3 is CASSDPAGGTSSYNSPLHF. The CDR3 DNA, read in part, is TGTGCCAGCAGTGACCCGGCCGGTGGGACTAGCTCCTATAATTCACCC.

The covered CDR3 bases are TGCAGCGTTGGACAGGGGTTGGGGGGGCCACAAGAGACC. Protein: CSVGQGLGGPQET. The complete CDR3 sequence is CSVGQGLGGPQETQYF. The chain is built from TRBV29-1 and TRBJ2-5; possibly TRBD1 for D (8 bases). Sequencing ends 3 residues short of the CDR3 end; the germline J gene provides the rest. V lost 4 bases, J lost 2 bases, and 20 bases lay in between. CDR3 size: 16 residues. Looked up from germline, CDR1 is SQVTM and CDR2 is ANQGSEA.

CDR3 bases read: TGTGCCAGCAGTTCCGACAGGGAGGGGATTTCACCA. This sequence encodes CASSSDREGISP. The whole CDR3 sequence is CASSSDREGISPLFF. The chain recombines TRBV6-2 or TRBV6-3 with TRBJ1-4; 7 nucleotides align to TRBD1. From the germline J gene comes the end of the CDR3, since the read stops 3 residues before it. CDR3 length equals 15 residues. Germline CDR1 reads MNHEY; CDR2 reads SVGEGT.

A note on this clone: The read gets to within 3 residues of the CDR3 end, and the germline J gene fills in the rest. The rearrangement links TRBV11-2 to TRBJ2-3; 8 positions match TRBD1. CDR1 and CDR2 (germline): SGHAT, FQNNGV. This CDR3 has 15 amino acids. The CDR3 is CASSSGQGGQETQYF. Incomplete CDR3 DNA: TGTGCCAGCAGCTCCGGACAGGGTGGGCAAGAGACG.

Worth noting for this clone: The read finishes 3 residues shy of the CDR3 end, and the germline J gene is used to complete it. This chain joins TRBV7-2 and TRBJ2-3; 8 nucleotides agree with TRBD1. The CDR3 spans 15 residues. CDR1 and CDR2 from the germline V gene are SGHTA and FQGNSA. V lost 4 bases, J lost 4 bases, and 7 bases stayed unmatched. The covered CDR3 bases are TGTGCCAGCAGCTCACGACAGGGGTTGGCAGATACG. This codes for CASSSRQGLADT. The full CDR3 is CASSSRQGLADTQYF.

CDR3 bases read: TGTGCCAGCAGATCGGGGACAGGGGTAAACAATGAC. Translation gives CASRSGTGVNND. From start to end, the CDR3 is CASRSGTGVNNDYTF. V and J are TRBV6-2 or TRBV6-3 and TRBJ1-2; TRBD1 matches 10 bases. With the read ending 3 residues before the CDR3 end, the germline J gene is used to fill in that end. Germline V lookup: CDR1 MNHEY, CDR2 SVGEGT. The CDR3 extends over 15 amino acids.

The CDR3 reads CASKYEGHLNTEAFF. The CDR3 bases that were read are TGTGCCAGCAAATATGAAGGACACCTGAACACTGAA. The J gene is TRBJ1-1, the V gene TRBV2; perhaps TRBD1 as D (5 bases). The sequenced fragment ends 3 residues before the CDR3 boundary, so the rest is inferred from the germline J gene. The germline V gene has CDR1 SNHLY and CDR2 FYNNEI. This CDR3 spans 15 amino acids. V lost 7 bases and J 0 bases, leaving 15 bases between the germline ends.

CDR3 DNA (partial): TGTGCCAGCAGCCACCTACAGGGGTCGTGG. It codes for CASSHLQGSW. From start to end, the CDR3 is CASSHLQGSWAFF. V usage is TRBV7-6 and J usage is TRBJ1-1, with 7 bases matching TRBD1. The sequence runs out 3 residues before the end of the CDR3; the remainder is reconstructed from the germline J gene. This CDR3 contains 13 residues. CDR1 SGHVS and CDR2 FNYEAQ come from the germline V gene.

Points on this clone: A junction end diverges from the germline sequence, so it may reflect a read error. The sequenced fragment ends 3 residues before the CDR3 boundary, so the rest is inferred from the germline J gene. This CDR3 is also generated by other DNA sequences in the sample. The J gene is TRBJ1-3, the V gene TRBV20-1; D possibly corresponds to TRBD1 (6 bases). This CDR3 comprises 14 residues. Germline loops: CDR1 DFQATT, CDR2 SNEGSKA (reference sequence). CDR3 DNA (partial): TGCAGTGCTATTCCGGGACACCAAGGAAACACT. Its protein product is CSAIPGHQGNT. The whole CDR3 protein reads CSAIPGHQGNTIYF.

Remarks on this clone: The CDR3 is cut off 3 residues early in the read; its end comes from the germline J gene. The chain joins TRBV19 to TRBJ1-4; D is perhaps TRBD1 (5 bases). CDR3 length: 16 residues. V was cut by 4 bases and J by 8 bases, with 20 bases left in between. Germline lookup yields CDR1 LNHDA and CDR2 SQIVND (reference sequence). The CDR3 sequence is CASSNGGILGDEKLFF. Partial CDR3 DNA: TGTGCCAGTAGTAATGGGGGGATTCTGGGTGACGAAAAA.

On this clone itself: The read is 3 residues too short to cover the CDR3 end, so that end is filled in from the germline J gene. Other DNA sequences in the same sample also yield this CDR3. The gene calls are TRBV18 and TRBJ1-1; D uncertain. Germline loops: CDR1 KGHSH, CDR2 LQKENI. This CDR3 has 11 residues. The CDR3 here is CASSRSETAFF. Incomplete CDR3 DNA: TGTGCCAGCTCACGAAGCGAGACA.

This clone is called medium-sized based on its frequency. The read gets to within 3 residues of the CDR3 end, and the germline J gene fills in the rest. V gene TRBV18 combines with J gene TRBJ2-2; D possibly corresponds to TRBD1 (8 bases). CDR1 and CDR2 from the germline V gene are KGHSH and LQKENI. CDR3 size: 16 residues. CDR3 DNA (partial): TGTGCCAGCTCACCTAATAACAGGGGGGGGGCCAACGTG. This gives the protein CASSPNNRGGANV. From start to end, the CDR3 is CASSPNNRGGANVLFF.

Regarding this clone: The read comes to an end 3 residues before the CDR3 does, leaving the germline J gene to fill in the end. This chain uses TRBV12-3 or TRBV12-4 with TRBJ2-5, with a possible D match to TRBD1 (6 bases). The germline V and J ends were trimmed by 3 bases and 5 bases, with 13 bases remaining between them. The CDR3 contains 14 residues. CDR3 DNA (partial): TGTGCCAGCAGTTTTCTTAGGGGGTCGGAGACC. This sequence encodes CASSFLRGSET. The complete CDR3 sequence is CASSFLRGSETQYF.

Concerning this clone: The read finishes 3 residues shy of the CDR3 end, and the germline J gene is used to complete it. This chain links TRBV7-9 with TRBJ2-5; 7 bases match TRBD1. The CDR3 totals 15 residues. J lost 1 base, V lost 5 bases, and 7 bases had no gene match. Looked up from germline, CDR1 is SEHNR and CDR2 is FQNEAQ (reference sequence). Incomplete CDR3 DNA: TGTGCCAGCAGCCCTGGGACAGCCTCCCAAGAGACC. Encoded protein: CASSPGTASQET. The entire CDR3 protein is CASSPGTASQETQYF.

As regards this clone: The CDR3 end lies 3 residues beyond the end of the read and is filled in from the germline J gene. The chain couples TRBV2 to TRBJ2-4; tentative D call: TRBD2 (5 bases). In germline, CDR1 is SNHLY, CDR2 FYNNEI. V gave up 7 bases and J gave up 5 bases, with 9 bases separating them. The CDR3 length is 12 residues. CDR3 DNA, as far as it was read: TGTGCCAGCAACGGGCGGGAAAACATT. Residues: CASNGRENI. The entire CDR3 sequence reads CASNGRENIQYF.

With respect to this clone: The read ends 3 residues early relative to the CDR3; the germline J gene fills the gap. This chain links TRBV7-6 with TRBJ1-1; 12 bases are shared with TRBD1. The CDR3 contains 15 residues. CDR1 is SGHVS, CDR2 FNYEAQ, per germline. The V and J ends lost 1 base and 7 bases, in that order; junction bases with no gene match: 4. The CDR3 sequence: CASSLVGQGAGEAFF. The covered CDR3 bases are TGTGCCAGCAGCTTAGTGGGACAGGGGGCCGGTGAA. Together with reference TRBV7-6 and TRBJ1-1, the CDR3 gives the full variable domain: GAGVSQSPRYKVTKRGQDVALRCDPISGHVSLYWYRQALGQGPEFLTYFNYEAQQDKSGLPNDRFSAERPEGSISTLTIQRTEQRDSAMYRCASSLVGQGAGEAFFGQGTRLTVV.

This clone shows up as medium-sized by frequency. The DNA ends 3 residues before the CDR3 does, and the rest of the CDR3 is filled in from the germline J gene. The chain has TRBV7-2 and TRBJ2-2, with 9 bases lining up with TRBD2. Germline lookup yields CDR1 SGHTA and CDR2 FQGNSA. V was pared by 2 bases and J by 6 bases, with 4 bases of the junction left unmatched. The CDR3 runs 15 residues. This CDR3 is CASSLLAGSAGELFF. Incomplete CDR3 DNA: TGTGCCAGCAGCTTACTAGCGGGGTCGGCCGGGGAG.

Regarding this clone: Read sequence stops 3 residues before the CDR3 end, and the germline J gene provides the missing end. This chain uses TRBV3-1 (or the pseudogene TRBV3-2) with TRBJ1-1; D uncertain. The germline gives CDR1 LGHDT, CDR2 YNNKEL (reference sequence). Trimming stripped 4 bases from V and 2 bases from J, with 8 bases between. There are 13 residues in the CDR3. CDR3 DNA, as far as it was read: TGTGCCAGCAGCCGCGGGAGAAACACTGAA. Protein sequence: CASSRGRNTE. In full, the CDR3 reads CASSRGRNTEAFF.

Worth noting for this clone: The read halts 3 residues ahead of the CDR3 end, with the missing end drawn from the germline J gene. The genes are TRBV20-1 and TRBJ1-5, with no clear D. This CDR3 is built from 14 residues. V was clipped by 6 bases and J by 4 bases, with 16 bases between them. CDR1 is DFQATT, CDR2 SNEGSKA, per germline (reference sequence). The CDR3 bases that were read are TGCAGTGCCCTGGAGCCTATCGGGAATCAGCCC. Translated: CSALEPIGNQP. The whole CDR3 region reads CSALEPIGNQPQHF.

The part of the CDR3 DNA that was read is TGTGCCAGCAGCCATAATCAGCCC. Amino acid sequence: CASSHNQP. The entire CDR3 is CASSHNQPQHF. The chain links TRBV11-2 to TRBJ1-5, with D unclear. The read stops 3 residues short of the end of the CDR3; the missing end is completed from the germline J gene. V was shortened by 5 bases and J by 4 bases, with 3 bases between the two germline ends. The germline V gene encodes CDR1 SGHAT and CDR2 FQNNGV. The CDR3 totals 11 residues.

CDR3 DNA (partial): TGTGCCAGCAGCTCAAGCGGGGGGGATACG. Translated, it gives CASSSSGGDT. The whole CDR3 region reads CASSSSGGDTQYF. This rearrangement joins TRBV11-3 to TRBJ2-3; 9 bases agree with TRBD2. The read falls 3 residues short of the CDR3 end, and the missing part is taken from the germline J gene. In germline, CDR1 is SGHNT, CDR2 YENEEA. V trimming: 4 bases; J trimming: 6 bases; junction bases outside the gene matches: 2. The CDR3 is made up of 13 amino acids. The full variable domain, rest sourced from reference TRBV11-3 and TRBJ2-3, is EAGVVQSPRYKIIEKKQPVAFWCNPISGHNTLYWYLQNLGQGPELLIRYENEEAVDDSQLPKDRFSAERLKGVDSTLKIQPAELGDSAVYLCASSSSGGDTQYFGPGTRLTVL.

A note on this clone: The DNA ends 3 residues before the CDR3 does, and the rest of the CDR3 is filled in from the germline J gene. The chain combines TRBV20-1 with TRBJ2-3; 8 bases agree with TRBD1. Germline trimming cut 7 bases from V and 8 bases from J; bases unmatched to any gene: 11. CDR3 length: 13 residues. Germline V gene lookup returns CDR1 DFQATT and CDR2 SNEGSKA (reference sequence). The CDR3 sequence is CSEMTGERGTQYF. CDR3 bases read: TGCAGTGAGATGACAGGGGAAAGAGGTACG.

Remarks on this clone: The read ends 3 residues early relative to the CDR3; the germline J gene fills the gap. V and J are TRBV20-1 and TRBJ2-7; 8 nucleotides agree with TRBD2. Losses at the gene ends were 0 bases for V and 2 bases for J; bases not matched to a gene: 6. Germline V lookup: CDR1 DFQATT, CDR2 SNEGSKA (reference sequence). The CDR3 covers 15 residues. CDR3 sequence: CSAREPGGVPYEQYF. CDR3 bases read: TGCAGTGCTAGAGAGCCGGGGGGGGTGCCCTACGAG.